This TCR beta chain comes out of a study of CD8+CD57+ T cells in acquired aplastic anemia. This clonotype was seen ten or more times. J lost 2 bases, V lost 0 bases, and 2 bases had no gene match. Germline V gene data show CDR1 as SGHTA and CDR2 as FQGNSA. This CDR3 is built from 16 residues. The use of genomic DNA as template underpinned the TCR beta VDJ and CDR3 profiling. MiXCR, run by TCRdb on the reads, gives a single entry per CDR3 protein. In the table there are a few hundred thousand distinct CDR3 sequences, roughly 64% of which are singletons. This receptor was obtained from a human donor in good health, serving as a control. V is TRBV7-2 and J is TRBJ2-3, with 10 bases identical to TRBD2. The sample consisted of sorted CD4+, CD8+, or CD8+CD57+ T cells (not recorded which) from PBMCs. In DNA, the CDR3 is TGTGCCAGCAGCTTAGCGCTAGCGGGGGTCACAGATACGCAGTATTTT. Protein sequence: CASSLALAGVTDTQYF.